This T cell receptor beta chain was identified in a study of neoadjuvant nivolumab and ipilimumab in lung cancer. In its sample, this clone was seen once. Only in-frame clones appear in the TCRdb table, and some are missing; sequencing was by immunoSEQ multiplex PCR. There are about 25,000 clones in the sample; roughly 80% occur only once, and approximately 8.6% lies in the top ten. Per the germline V gene, CDR1 is SQVTM and CDR2 is ANQGSEA. The ends lost 5 bases at V and 7 bases at J; junction bases unmatched: 8. The CDR3 contains 13 residues. This clonotype was obtained from an adult with non-small cell lung cancer. This specimen consisted of tumor tissue, obtained after neoadjuvant nivolumab, alone or with ipilimumab, at or shortly before surgery. J is TRBJ1-2 and V is TRBV29-1; 9 positions match TRBD1. This chain's CDR3 is CSVLFRTGVGYTF. In DNA form, the CDR3 reads TGCAGCGTTCTCTTTCGGACAGGGGTTGGCTACACCTTC. Supplemented by reference TRBV29-1 and TRBJ1-2, the full variable domain reads SAVISQKPSRDICQRGTSLTIQCQVDSQVTMMFWYRQQPGQSLTLIATANQGSEATYESGFVIDKFPISRPNLTFSTLTVSNMSPEDSSIYLCSVLFRTGVGYTFGSGTRLTVV.